The source of this TCR beta chain is a study of beta chain features in type 1 diabetes. The overall study: No patient-donor differences in age, gender, total cells or subset yield. Study-level results: Small HLA sub-analyses could not settle whether HLA shapes TCRB rearrangement. Comparison showed that naive, central memory and Treg TCRB repertoires appeared more similar among patients than among healthy donors. Shorter TCRB CDR3s, moderately but significantly so, were found in Type 1 diabetes patients in all four CD4+ subsets.

There are 11 residues in the CDR3. The purity of all sorted populations exceeded 98%. Expressed TCRB transcripts got sequenced, as all isolated RNA was reverse transcribed. Assay used: immunoSEQ multiplex PCR; TCRdb lists only in-frame clones, some missing. Of 150,000 to 200,000 clones detected, roughly 60% appear once; the ten largest clones hold about 0.1%. As concerns this clone: The antigen is undetermined.

The specimen sequenced was naive CD4+ T cells from blood. This sequence was found in a man under 40 with type 1 diabetes. V is TRBV21-1 and J is TRBJ1-1. TRBV21-1 is deemed a pseudogene. This CDR3 is CASSKGRGAFF. The CDR3 DNA is TGTGCCAGCAGCAAGGGGAGAGGGGCTTTCTTT.